The 18 T cell receptor beta chains below all came from one sample that was sequenced in a study of blood T cell repertoires in COVID-19. TCRdb's table, derived via immunoSEQ multiplex PCR, lists solely in-frame clones and lacks some. Found here are around 620,000 clones, 85% to 90% of them singletons; the top ten hold over 0.2%. Sequencing used peripheral blood. These receptors all come from a woman aged 18-30 years with acute or convalescent COVID-19.

The rearrangement uses TRBV4-2 and TRBJ1-2, with 10 bases matching TRBD1. Germline CDR1 reads LGHNA; CDR2 reads YNFKEQ. V dropped 3 bases and J dropped 5; count of bases not matched to a gene: 3. The CDR3 spans 14 residues. The CDR3: CASSQPDRGYGYTF. DNA of the CDR3: TGTGCCAGCAGCCAGCCGGACAGGGGGTATGGCTACACCTTC.

The chain joins TRBV29-1 to TRBJ1-1, with 8 bases matching TRBD1. Unmatched junction bases numbered 7, after V lost 6 bases and J lost 1 base. Germline V CDR1 and CDR2: SQVTM, ANQGSEA. CDR3 size: 14 residues. The CDR3 DNA reads as TGCAGCGTGCACCAGGGGGCAGGGAACACTGAAGCTTTCTTT. Amino acid sequence: CSVHQGAGNTEAFF.

About this clone: An end of the junction differs from the germline gene, which may be a read error. This chain connects TRBV6-1 to TRBJ1-2, with D unclear. The germline CDR1 and CDR2 sequences are MNHNS and SASEGT. The CDR3 runs to 13 residues. CDR3 sequence reads: CASREGRSYGYTF. CDR3 coding DNA: TGTGCCAGCAGGGAAGGGAGGAGCTATGGCTACACCTTC.

The chain couples TRBV4-3 to TRBJ1-1; 7 positions match TRBD1. Germline trimming cut 2 bases from V and 11 bases from J; bases unmatched to any gene: 20. The CDR3 is 17 amino acids. Germline values: CDR1 LGHNA, CDR2 YSLEER. The CDR3 here is CASSQKAIRTGLVAAFF. The CDR3, as DNA: TGCGCCAGCAGCCAAAAGGCGATTCGGACAGGCCTAGTTGCGGCTTTCTTT.

This chain connects TRBV5-8 to TRBJ2-2; 7 positions match TRBD1. Unmatched junction bases numbered 2, after V lost 1 base and J lost 8 bases. This CDR3 is built from 13 residues. Germline-derived CDR1 and CDR2 are SGHTS and YDEGEE. Here the CDR3 reads CASSLNRGGELFF. The CDR3 DNA is TGTGCCAGCAGCTTGAACAGGGGAGGGGAGCTGTTTTTT.

The chain joins TRBV2 to TRBJ2-5; D may be TRBD1 (5 bases). There are 13 residues in the CDR3. V lost 6 bases to trimming and J lost 2 bases, with 10 bases between them. The germline CDR1 and CDR2 sequences are SNHLY and FYNNEI. As DNA, the CDR3 is TGTGCCAGCAGCCGCGACAGTCAAGAGACCCAGTACTTC. Its protein product is CASSRDSQETQYF. The full variable domain, completed using reference TRBV2 and TRBJ2-5, is EPEVTQTPSHQVTQMGQEVILRCVPISNHLYFYWYRQILGQKVEFLVSFYNNEISEKSEIFDDQFSVERPDGSNFTLKIRSTKLEDSAMYFCASSRDSQETQYFGPGTRLLVL.

The chain carries TRBV1 and TRBJ2-1; TRBD2, the D gene given by the table, was not confirmed from the DNA. TRBV1 is a pseudogene locus. CDR3 length equals 16 residues. CDR3 in amino acids: CTSSLTVGTSLGEQFF. CDR3 nucleotides: TGCACCAGCAGCCTTACGGTCGGGACTAGTCTCGGTGAGCAGTTCTTC.

The J gene is TRBJ1-2, the V gene TRBV28; 8 bases line up with TRBD1. V lost 1 base to trimming and J lost 6 bases; unmatched junction nucleotides: 4. The CDR3 is 14 residues long. In germline, CDR1 is MDHEN, CDR2 SYDVKM. The CDR3 is CASSLSAGGNGYTF. CDR3 in DNA: TGTGCCAGCAGTTTATCGGCAGGGGGCAATGGCTACACCTTC.

This chain joins TRBV6-1 and TRBJ2-7; D ambiguous. The V gene's germline CDR1 is MNHNS and CDR2 SASEGT. The V end was cut by 2 bases, the J end by 2 bases, with 13 bases between. The CDR3 covers 15 residues. The CDR3, as DNA: TGTGCCAGCAGTGAATCGACCGAGGCCCCCTACGAGCAGTACTTC. Translated: CASSESTEAPYEQYF.

For the CDR3, the DNA is TGTGCCAGCAGCTTAAGGAGTAGCCTCACAGATACGCAGTATTTT. Translated: CASSLRSSLTDTQYF. This chain uses TRBV7-3 with TRBJ2-3, with D unclear. The germline gives CDR1 SGHTA, CDR2 FQGTGA. V was shortened by 1 base and J by 2 bases, with 10 bases between the two germline ends. The CDR3 covers 15 residues.

V is TRBV6-2 or TRBV6-3 and J is TRBJ1-1, with TRBD1 as a possible D gene (5 bases). Germline V lookup: CDR1 MNHEY, CDR2 SVGEGT. The CDR3 runs to 18 residues. V was pared by 2 bases and J by 6 bases, with 25 bases between. The CDR3 is CASSYPTGGEGLRAEAFF. The CDR3 DNA is TGTGCCAGCAGTTACCCTACGGGGGGTGAAGGGCTCAGGGCTGAAGCTTTCTTT.

The chain combines TRBV27 with TRBJ2-7; 8 positions agree with TRBD2. This CDR3 has 15 amino acids. Germline CDR1 reads MNHEY; CDR2 reads SMNVEV (reference sequence). Trimming took 8 bases from V and 3 from J; bases not matched to a gene: 12. CDR3 in DNA: TGTGCCAGCGGGACTTCAAAGGCGGGGGGCTACGAGCAGTACTTC. The encoded protein is CASGTSKAGGYEQYF.

The chain joins TRBV6-4 to TRBJ1-2; D gene unclear. Germline V gene sequence: CDR1 MRHNA, CDR2 SNTAGT. This CDR3 is built from 15 residues. The V and J ends lost 3 bases and 7 bases respectively, with 18 bases between them. CDR3 DNA sequence: TGTGCCAGCAGTGAAGGAGCGGCCGACATCCGTGGCTACACCTTC. It specifies CASSEGAADIRGYTF.

The V and J genes are TRBV3-1 (or the pseudogene TRBV3-2) and TRBJ2-7; 7 bases line up with TRBD1. Unmatched junction bases numbered 6, after V lost 2 bases and J lost 5 bases. From germline, CDR1 is LGHDT and CDR2 YNNKEL (reference sequence). The CDR3 is 14 amino acids. CDR3 DNA sequence: TGTGCCAGCAGCCAATTTAGGGGGCTCCACGAGCAGTACTTC. Its translation: CASSQFRGLHEQYF.

J is TRBJ1-2 and V is TRBV30; possibly TRBD1 for D (6 bases). The CDR3 is 13 residues long. Germline CDR1 reads GTSNPN; CDR2 reads SVGIG (reference sequence). V lost 1 base, J lost 4 bases, and 10 bases lay in between. CDR3 sequence reads: CAWSGGGSYGYTF. CDR3 sequence (DNA): TGTGCCTGGAGTGGAGGGGGAAGCTATGGCTACACCTTC.

CDR3 residues: CASKDNSNTEAFF. The CDR3 DNA is TGTGCCAGCAAGGACAATTCGAACACTGAAGCTTTCTTT. The chain joins TRBV27 to TRBJ1-1; D perhaps matches TRBD1 (5 bases). Germline CDR1 is MNHEY and CDR2 is SMNVEV (reference sequence). This CDR3 region has 13 residues. The V gene lost 7 bases and the J gene lost 1 base, with 10 bases spanning the gap.

This rearrangement joins TRBV7-8 to TRBJ1-2, with D perhaps matching TRBD1 (6 bases). V gave up 0 bases and J gave up 7 bases, with 9 bases separating them. The CDR3 is 13 residues long. The germline gives CDR1 SGHVS, CDR2 FQNEAQ. This chain's CDR3 is CASSLATGFGYTF. DNA for the CDR3: TGTGCCAGCAGCTTAGCGACAGGATTTGGCTACACCTTC.

The chain uses TRBV3-1 (or the pseudogene TRBV3-2) and TRBJ2-3; a possible D gene is TRBD2 (5 bases). With 1 base removed from V and 6 bases from J, the gap between germline ends came to 14 bases. The CDR3 consists of 15 residues. Germline CDR1 reads LGHDT; CDR2 reads YNNKEL (reference sequence). CDR3: CASSQGGGSMDTQYF. In nucleotides, the CDR3 is TGTGCCAGCAGCCAAGGAGGAGGAAGTATGGATACGCAGTATTTT.